This T cell receptor beta chain was obtained from a study of spatial heterogeneity in lung cancer. Study in general: Compared with alpha-chain sequences, beta-chain sequences were consistently detected in greater numbers.

Germline V gene sequence: CDR1 SQVTM, CDR2 ANQGSEA. The CDR3 is 11 amino acids. Trimming took off 2 bases at V and 13 bases at J, with 12 bases between the two ends. Stated time point: sample taken at primary tumor resection. One entry per CDR3 protein results from TCRdb running MiXCR on the 5' RACE reads. Found here are about 8,000 distinct CDR3 sequences, about 9.3% of them singletons; the top ten hold about 9.3%. Study-level findings and limits: Within tumors, counts of expanded alpha and beta TCRs tracked tumor mutation counts.

To note about this clonotype: The antigen is undetermined.

The J gene is TRBJ2-1, the V gene TRBV29-1, with D unresolved. The origin of this receptor is a male donor with early-stage non-small cell lung cancer. Sequencing used lung tumor tissue, obtained at surgery. Written as DNA, the CDR3 is TGCAGCGTTGAATTGGTGGCAAGACAGTTCTTC. It is translated as CSVELVARQFF.